These 16 T cell receptor beta chains share one sample of origin, sequenced in a study of beta chain features in type 1 diabetes. TCRB transcripts that were expressed got sequenced, as all of the isolated RNA had been reverse transcribed. Some clones are missing from TCRdb's copy, which holds only in-frame ones; the method was immunoSEQ multiplex PCR. Here the sample spans more than 150,000 clones, 10% to 15% being singletons. What was sequenced was central memory CD4+ T cells from blood. Receptor source: a woman in her late teens or twenties in good health.

The V gene is TRBV6-5, the J gene TRBJ2-1, with 9 bases fitting TRBD2. Germline CDR1 is MNHEY and CDR2 is SVGAGI. Trimming cost V 2 bases and J 5 bases; bases outside gene matches: 4. The CDR3 is 15 amino acids. CDR3 coding DNA: TGTGCCAGCAGTTACGTCTGGACTAGCGACAATGAGCAGTTCTTC. This codes for CASSYVWTSDNEQFF.

The rearrangement joins TRBV2 to TRBJ2-6, with a weak D call TRBD1 (5 bases). Germline V CDR1 and CDR2: SNHLY, FYNNEI. The CDR3 sequence is 14 residues long. Trimming pared 5 bases from V and 2 bases from J, leaving 7 bases between. CDR3 bases: TGTGCCAGCAGTAGGGGAACTGGGGCCAACGTCCTGACTTTC. It specifies CASSRGTGANVLTF. Drawing the rest from reference TRBV2 and TRBJ2-6, the complete variable domain is EPEVTQTPSHQVTQMGQEVILRCVPISNHLYFYWYRQILGQKVEFLVSFYNNEISEKSEIFDDQFSVERPDGSNFTLKIRSTKLEDSAMYFCASSRGTGANVLTFGAGSRLTVL.

The V call is TRBV2, the J call TRBJ2-1, with D hard to call. The CDR3 runs to 15 residues. Per germline, CDR1 SNHLY and CDR2 FYNNEI. The V gene lost 1 base and the J gene lost 9 bases, with 16 bases spanning the gap. The chain's CDR3 is CASSEEFVSPSEQFF. The DNA for the CDR3 is TGTGCCAGCAGTGAAGAATTTGTGAGCCCGAGTGAGCAGTTCTTC.

This clone was found a few times. The chain links TRBV2 to TRBJ2-1, with 7 bases lining up with TRBD2. There are 15 residues in the CDR3. V was pared by 5 bases and J by 15 bases, with 19 bases of the junction left unmatched. CDR1 and CDR2 from the germline V gene are SNHLY and FYNNEI. The CDR3 loop is CASSNLFRQGGGGFF. The CDR3 DNA sequence: TGTGCCAGCAGTAACCTGTTTCGGCAGGGCGGGGGTGGGTTCTTC.

This sequence joins TRBV29-1 and TRBJ2-7; possible D gene TRBD1, 5 bases. V was pared by 6 bases and J by 2 bases, with 11 bases between. Germline loops: CDR1 SQVTM, CDR2 ANQGSEA. The CDR3 sequence is 12 residues long. CDR3 sequence: CSVARGTYEQYF. DNA of the CDR3: TGCAGCGTAGCAAGGGGAACCTACGAGCAGTACTTC.

This clone was found a few times. This sequence joins TRBV29-1 and TRBJ2-3; tentatively, D is TRBD2 (5 bases). The germline V and J ends were trimmed by 6 bases and 4 bases, with 17 bases remaining between them. The germline CDR1 and CDR2 sequences are SQVTM and ANQGSEA. The length of the CDR3 is 14 residues. The CDR3 is CSVDRGQIADTQYF. The DNA for the CDR3 is TGCAGCGTCGACCGAGGGCAAATCGCAGATACGCAGTATTTT.

This clone has just a few counts. The V gene is TRBV29-1, the J gene TRBJ2-2; D perhaps matches TRBD2 (5 bases). This CDR3 is 15 amino acids long. V was cut by 4 bases and J by 0 bases, with 12 bases left in between. Germline lookup yields CDR1 SQVTM and CDR2 ANQGSEA. CDR3 residues: CSVARHGANTGELFF. In nucleotides, the CDR3 is TGCAGCGTTGCCAGACACGGGGCGAACACCGGGGAGCTGTTTTTT.

As for this clone: The same CDR3 arises from other DNA sequences in this sample as well. The V and J genes are TRBV2 and TRBJ2-5; 7 bases agree with TRBD1. Germline assignment: CDR1 SNHLY and CDR2 FYNNEI. This CDR3 has 13 amino acids. After removal of 6 bases from V and 2 bases from J, the junction contained 3 bases not matched to a gene. CDR3 nucleotides: TGTGCCAGCAGCCGGGACAGACAAGAGACCCAGTACTTC. As protein: CASSRDRQETQYF.

V is TRBV29-1 and J is TRBJ2-2; D may be TRBD2 (5 bases). CDR1 SQVTM and CDR2 ANQGSEA come from the germline V gene. Trimming removed 2 bases from V and 4 bases from J, with 14 bases in between. CDR3 length: 15 amino acids. The DNA for the CDR3 is TGCAGCGTTGAATTTGAGCGGTCGGCCACCGGGGAGCTGTTTTTT. Protein sequence: CSVEFERSATGELFF.

The chain is built from TRBV6-5 and TRBJ2-7; TRBD2 agrees at 9 bases. The CDR3 spans 15 residues. Germline trimming cut 3 bases from V and 0 bases from J; bases unmatched to any gene: 3. Germline loops: CDR1 MNHEY, CDR2 SVGAGI. DNA for the CDR3: TGTGCCAGCAGTTATGAGCGGGGGGACTCCTACGAGCAGTACTTC. This encodes CASSYERGDSYEQYF.

This sequence joins TRBV29-1 and TRBJ2-3; TRBD1 agrees at 8 bases. Per germline, CDR1 SQVTM and CDR2 ANQGSEA. The CDR3 loop spans 13 amino acids. Trimming cost V 7 bases and J 2 bases; bases outside gene matches: 5. The CDR3 DNA is TGCAGCGCCAGGCAGGGGGCCACAGATACGCAGTATTTT. It specifies CSARQGATDTQYF.

This clone occurred a few times. This chain uses TRBV29-1 with TRBJ1-1; D ambiguous. V dropped 5 bases and J dropped 7 bases, with 11 bases sitting between them. The CDR3 is made up of 11 amino acids. Germline V gives CDR1 SQVTM, CDR2 ANQGSEA. CDR3 loop: CSVRRRFEAFF. The DNA of the CDR3 is TGCAGCGTTAGGAGAAGGTTTGAAGCTTTCTTT. The complete variable domain, with remaining parts taken from reference TRBV29-1 and TRBJ1-1, reads SAVISQKPSRDICQRGTSLTIQCQVDSQVTMMFWYRQQPGQSLTLIATANQGSEATYESGFVIDKFPISRPNLTFSTLTVSNMSPEDSSIYLCSVRRRFEAFFGQGTRLTVV.

This clone was observed a handful of times. The chain couples TRBV29-1 to TRBJ1-2; D gene unclear. Trimming removed 7 bases from V and 8 bases from J, with 20 bases in between. Germline V gene lookup returns CDR1 SQVTM and CDR2 ANQGSEA. The CDR3 has 13 residues. CDR3: CSARENSDGGYTF. CDR3 DNA sequence: TGCAGCGCGAGGGAGAACAGCGACGGGGGCTACACCTTC. Filled out from reference TRBV29-1 and TRBJ1-2, the complete variable domain reads SAVISQKPSRDICQRGTSLTIQCQVDSQVTMMFWYRQQPGQSLTLIATANQGSEATYESGFVIDKFPISRPNLTFSTLTVSNMSPEDSSIYLCSARENSDGGYTFGSGTRLTVV.

As to this clone: Other nucleotide sequences in the sample specify the same CDR3. V and J are TRBV11-2 and TRBJ2-2; a weak D match, TRBD1 (6 bases). CDR1 and CDR2 (germline): SGHAT, FQNNGV. V shed 0 bases and J shed 5 bases, with 10 bases lying between them. The CDR3 spans 15 residues. In DNA, the CDR3 is TGTGCCAGCAGCTTAGAGGGGGCGCGAACCGGGGAGCTGTTTTTT. This gives the protein CASSLEGARTGELFF.

The rearrangement links TRBV9 to TRBJ2-4; 8 bases align to TRBD1. Trimming at V came to 3 bases and at J to 0 bases, leaving 5 bases not matched to a gene. There are 16 residues in the CDR3. The germline V gene encodes CDR1 SGDLS and CDR2 YYNGEE. CDR3 sequence reads: CASSAGQALAKNIQYF. In DNA, the CDR3 is TGTGCCAGCAGCGCGGGACAGGCGTTAGCCAAAAACATTCAGTACTTC. The whole variable domain, remainder taken from reference TRBV9 and TRBJ2-4, is DSGVTQTPKHLITATGQRVTLRCSPRSGDLSVYWYQQSLDQGLQFLIQYYNGEERAKGNILERFSAQQFPDLHSELNLSSLELGDSALYFCASSAGQALAKNIQYFGAGTRLSVL.

This clone occurred a few times. The genes are TRBV6-5 and TRBJ2-1; TRBD2 agrees at 10 bases. The CDR3 runs 15 residues. V was clipped by 2 bases and J by 4 bases; unmatched bases: 2. Germline CDR1 MNHEY, CDR2 SVGAGI. CDR3 in amino acids: CASSYEREGYNEQFF. CDR3 nucleotide sequence: TGTGCCAGCAGTTACGAGCGGGAGGGGTACAATGAGCAGTTCTTC.